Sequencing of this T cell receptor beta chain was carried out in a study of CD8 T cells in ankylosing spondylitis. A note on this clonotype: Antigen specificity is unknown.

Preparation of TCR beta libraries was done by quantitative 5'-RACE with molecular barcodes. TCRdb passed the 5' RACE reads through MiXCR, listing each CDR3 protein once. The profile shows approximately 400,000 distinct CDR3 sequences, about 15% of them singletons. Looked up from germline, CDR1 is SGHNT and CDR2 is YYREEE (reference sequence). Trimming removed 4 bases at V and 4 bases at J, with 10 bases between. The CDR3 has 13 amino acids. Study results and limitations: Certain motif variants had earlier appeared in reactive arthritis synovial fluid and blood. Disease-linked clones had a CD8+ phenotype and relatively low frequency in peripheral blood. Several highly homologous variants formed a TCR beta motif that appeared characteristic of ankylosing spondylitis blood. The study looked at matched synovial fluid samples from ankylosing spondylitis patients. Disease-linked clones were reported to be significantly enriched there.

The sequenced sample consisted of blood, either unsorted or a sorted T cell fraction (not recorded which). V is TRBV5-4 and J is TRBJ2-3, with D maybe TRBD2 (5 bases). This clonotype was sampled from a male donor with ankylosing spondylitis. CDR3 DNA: TGTGCCAGCAGCCGCCTAGCACCAGATACGCAGTATTTT. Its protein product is CASSRLAPDTQYF.